These 10 T cell receptor beta chains share one sample of origin, sequenced in a study of T cell repertoires in cytomegalovirus infection. TCRdb re-called the reads through MiXCR, storing one row per CDR3 protein. Seen here are nearly 700,000 distinct CDR3 sequences, roughly a third observed once, and the top ten hold 18%. These receptors' antigens are unknown. Sequencing used cultured PBMCs, obtained from culture after CMV antigen stimulation. Every receptor here comes from a human donor in good health (CMV status not recorded). Some clones in this sample may be carry-over from other donors' samples.

This CDR3 is CASRTSGGLTSTDTQYF. In DNA, the CDR3 is TGTGCCAGCAGGACTAGCGGGGGCCTGACTAGCACAGATACGCAGTATTTT. The chain combines TRBV4-2 with TRBJ2-3, with 12 bases identical to TRBD2. Losses at the gene ends were 6 bases for V and 0 bases for J; bases not matched to a gene: 7. The CDR3 runs to 17 residues. CDR1 LGHNA and CDR2 YNFKEQ come from the germline V gene.

This clonotype showed up many times. V and J are TRBV12-3 or TRBV12-4 and TRBJ2-7, with 9 bases matching TRBD2. This CDR3 has 15 amino acids. After removal of 4 bases from V and 7 bases from J, the junction contained 11 bases not matched to a gene. This CDR3 reads CASSSQIAGAREQYF. In DNA, the CDR3 is TGTGCCAGCAGTTCCCAGATAGCGGGGGCAAGGGAGCAGTACTTC.

Only a few counts were recorded for this clonotype. A read error is possible here, since a much larger clone lies one base away. This sequence joins TRBV28 and TRBJ2-2; D is unclear. Germline CDR1 is MDHEN and CDR2 is SYDVKM. V shed 6 bases and J shed 0 bases, with 2 bases lying between them. The CDR3 has 12 residues. The CDR3 is CASRPNTGELFF. CDR3 in DNA: TGTGCCAGCAGGCCGAACACCGGGGAGCTGTTTTTT.

The sample holds a few counts of this clonotype. The chain couples TRBV12-3 or TRBV12-4 to TRBJ2-1; D unclear. The CDR3 extends over 15 amino acids. V dropped 6 bases and J dropped 5 bases, with 17 bases sitting between them. In DNA, the CDR3 is TGTGCCAGCAGCCCACGTTGGGGTGGCAACAATGAGCAGTTCTTC. Amino acid sequence: CASSPRWGGNNEQFF.

V usage is TRBV7-2 and J usage is TRBJ2-3; D is ambiguous. Germline V gene lookup returns CDR1 SGHTA and CDR2 FQGNSA. The germline V and J ends were trimmed by 7 bases and 0 bases, with 11 bases remaining between them. This CDR3 has 14 residues. CDR3: CASKTVASTDTQYF. DNA for the CDR3: TGTGCCAGCAAGACCGTCGCGAGCACAGATACGCAGTATTTT.

In its sample, this clonotype was seen a few times. The chain links TRBV4-1 to TRBJ1-3; D is unclear. V shed 4 bases and J shed 0 bases, with 13 bases lying between them. Germline V gene data show CDR1 as MGHRA and CDR2 as YSYEKL. CDR3 size: 16 residues. The CDR3 sequence: CASSLLAQSSGNTIYF. The CDR3 region has the DNA TGCGCCAGCAGCCTCCTAGCCCAGAGCTCTGGAAACACCATATATTTT.

This clonotype was observed at least ten times. The rearrangement uses TRBV7-2 and TRBJ1-4; unclear D gene. The length of the CDR3 is 12 residues. V lost 5 bases to trimming and J lost 10 bases, with 11 bases between them. CDR1 and CDR2 from the germline V gene are SGHTA and FQGNSA. Here the CDR3 DNA reads TGTGCCAGCAGCCCCCCTGGCGGAAAACTGTTTTTT. Protein: CASSPPGGKLFF.

The chain links TRBV20-1 to TRBJ2-1, with TRBD2 matching 8 bases. The CDR3 consists of 14 residues. After removal of 3 bases from V and 6 bases from J, the junction contained 7 bases not matched to a gene. Germline V gene lookup returns CDR1 DFQATT and CDR2 SNEGSKA (reference sequence). CDR3 in DNA: TGCAGTGCTAGTAGGCCGGGGGGGGGCAATGAGCAGTTCTTC. Encoded protein: CSASRPGGGNEQFF.

The chain has TRBV20-1 and TRBJ1-5; TRBD1 aligns across 7 bases. J was trimmed by 5 bases and V by 1 base; bases with no gene match: 5. CDR3 size: 14 residues. Germline V CDR1 and CDR2: DFQATT, SNEGSKA (reference sequence). CDR3 bases: TGCAGTGCTAGAGCAGGGGGATGGGATCAGCCCCAGCATTTT. Residues: CSARAGGWDQPQHF.

The rearrangement uses TRBV29-1 and TRBJ1-1, with D uncertain. In germline, CDR1 is SQVTM, CDR2 ANQGSEA. Trimming pared 4 bases from V and 1 base from J, leaving 7 bases between. This CDR3 comprises 12 residues. The CDR3 loop reads CSVVRGNTEAFF. As DNA, the CDR3 is TGCAGCGTTGTTCGAGGGAACACTGAAGCTTTCTTT.